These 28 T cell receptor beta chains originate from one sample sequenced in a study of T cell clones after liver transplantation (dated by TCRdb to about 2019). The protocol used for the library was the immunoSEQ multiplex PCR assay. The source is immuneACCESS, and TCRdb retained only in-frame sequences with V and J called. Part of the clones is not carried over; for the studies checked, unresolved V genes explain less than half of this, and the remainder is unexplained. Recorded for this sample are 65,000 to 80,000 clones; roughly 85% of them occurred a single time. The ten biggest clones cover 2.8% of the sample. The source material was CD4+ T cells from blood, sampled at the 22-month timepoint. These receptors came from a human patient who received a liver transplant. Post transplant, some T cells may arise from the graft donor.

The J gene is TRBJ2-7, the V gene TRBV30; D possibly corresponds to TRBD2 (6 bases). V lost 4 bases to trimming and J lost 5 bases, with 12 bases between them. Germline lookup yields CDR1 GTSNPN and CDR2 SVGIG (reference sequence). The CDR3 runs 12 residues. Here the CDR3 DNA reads TGTGCCTGGACGCAGGGACTCAACGAGCAGTACTTC. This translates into CAWTQGLNEQYF.

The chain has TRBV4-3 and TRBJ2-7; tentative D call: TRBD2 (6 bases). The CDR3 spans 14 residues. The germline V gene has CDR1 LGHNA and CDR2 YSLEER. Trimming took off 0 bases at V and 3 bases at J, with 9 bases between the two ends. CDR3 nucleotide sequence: TGCGCCAGCAGCCAAGATCCCGGGAGCTACGAGCAGTACTTC. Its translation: CASSQDPGSYEQYF.

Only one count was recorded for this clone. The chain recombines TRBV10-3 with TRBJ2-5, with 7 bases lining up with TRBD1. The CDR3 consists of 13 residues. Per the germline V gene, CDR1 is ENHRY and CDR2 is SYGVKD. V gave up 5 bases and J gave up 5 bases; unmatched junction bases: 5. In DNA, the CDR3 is TGTGCCATCAGTCCCCTGACAGGGGAGACCCAGTACTTC. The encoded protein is CAISPLTGETQYF.

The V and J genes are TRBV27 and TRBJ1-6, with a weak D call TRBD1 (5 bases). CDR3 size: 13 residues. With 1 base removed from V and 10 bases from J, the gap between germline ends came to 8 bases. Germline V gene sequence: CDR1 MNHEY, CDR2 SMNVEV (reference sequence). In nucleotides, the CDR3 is TGTGCCAGCAGTTTATTTGGGGGATCACCCCTCCACTTT. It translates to CASSLFGGSPLHF.

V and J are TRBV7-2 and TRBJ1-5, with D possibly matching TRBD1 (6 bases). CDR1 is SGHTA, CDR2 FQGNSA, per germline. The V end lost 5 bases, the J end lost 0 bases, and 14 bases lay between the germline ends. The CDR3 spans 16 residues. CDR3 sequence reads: CASSQTGTSSNQPQHF. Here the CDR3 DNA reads TGTGCCAGCAGCCAAACTGGGACATCTAGCAATCAGCCCCAGCATTTT.

The CDR3 DNA reads TGTGCCAGCAGCTCCGACAGGGGAGTCTACAATGAGCAGTTCTTC. It codes for CASSSDRGVYNEQFF. The chain is built from TRBV7-2 and TRBJ2-1; TRBD1 agrees at 8 bases. The CDR3 contains 15 residues. Germline V gene sequence: CDR1 SGHTA, CDR2 FQGNSA. V was clipped by 4 bases and J by 3 bases; unmatched bases: 5.

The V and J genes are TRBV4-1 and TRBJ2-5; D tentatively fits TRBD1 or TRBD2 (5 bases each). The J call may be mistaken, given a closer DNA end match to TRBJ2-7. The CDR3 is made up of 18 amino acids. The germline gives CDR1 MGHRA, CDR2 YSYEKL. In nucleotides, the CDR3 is TGCGCCAGCAGCCAAGGTATACCGGGACCGGGAAATTCTCACGAGCAGTACTTC. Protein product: CASSQGIPGPGNSHEQYF.

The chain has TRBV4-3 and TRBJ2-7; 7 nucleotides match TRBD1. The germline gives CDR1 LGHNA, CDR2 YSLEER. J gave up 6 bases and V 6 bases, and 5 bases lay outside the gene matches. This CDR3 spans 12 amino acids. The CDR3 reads CASRSPGGEQYF. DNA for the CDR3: TGCGCCAGCAGGTCTCCAGGGGGCGAGCAGTACTTC.

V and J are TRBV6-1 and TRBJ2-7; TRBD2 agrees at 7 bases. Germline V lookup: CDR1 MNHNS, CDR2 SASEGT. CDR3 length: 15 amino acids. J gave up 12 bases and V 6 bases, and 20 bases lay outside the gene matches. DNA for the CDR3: TGTGCCAGCAGCGTTGTCCGCCTACTAGCGTGGCAGACGTACTTC. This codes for CASSVVRLLAWQTYF.

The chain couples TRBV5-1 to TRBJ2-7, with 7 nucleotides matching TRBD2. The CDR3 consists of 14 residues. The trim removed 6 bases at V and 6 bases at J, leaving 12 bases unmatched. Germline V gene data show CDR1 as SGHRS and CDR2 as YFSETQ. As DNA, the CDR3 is TGCGCCAGCATGGAGGGACTAAGGACCTCCGAGCAGTACTTC. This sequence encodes CASMEGLRTSEQYF.

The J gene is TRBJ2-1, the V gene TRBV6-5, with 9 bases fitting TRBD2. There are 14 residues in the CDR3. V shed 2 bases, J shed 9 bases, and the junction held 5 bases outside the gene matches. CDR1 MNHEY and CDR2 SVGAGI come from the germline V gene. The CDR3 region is CASSYGGGVSEQFF. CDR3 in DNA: TGTGCCAGCAGTTACGGCGGGGGGGTCAGTGAGCAGTTCTTC.

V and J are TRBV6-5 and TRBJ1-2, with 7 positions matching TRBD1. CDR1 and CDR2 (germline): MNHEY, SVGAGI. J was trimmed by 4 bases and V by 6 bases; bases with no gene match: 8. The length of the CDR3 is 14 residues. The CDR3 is CASRPTGSGYGYTF. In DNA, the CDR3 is TGTGCCAGCAGACCGACAGGGTCGGGCTATGGCTACACCTTC.

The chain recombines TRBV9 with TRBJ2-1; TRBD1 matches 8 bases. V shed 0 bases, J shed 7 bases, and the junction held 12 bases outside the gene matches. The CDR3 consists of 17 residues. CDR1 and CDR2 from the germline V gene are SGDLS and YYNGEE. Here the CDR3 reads CASSVEPTGQGRNEQFF. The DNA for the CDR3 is TGTGCCAGCAGCGTAGAACCTACCGGACAGGGTCGGAATGAGCAGTTCTTC. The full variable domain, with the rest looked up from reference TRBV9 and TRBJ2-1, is DSGVTQTPKHLITATGQRVTLRCSPRSGDLSVYWYQQSLDQGLQFLIQYYNGEERAKGNILERFSAQQFPDLHSELNLSSLELGDSALYFCASSVEPTGQGRNEQFFGPGTRLTVL.

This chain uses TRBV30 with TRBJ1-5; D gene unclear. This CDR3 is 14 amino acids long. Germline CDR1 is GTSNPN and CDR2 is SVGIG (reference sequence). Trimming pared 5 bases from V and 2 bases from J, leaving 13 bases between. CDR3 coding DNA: TGTGCCTGGGGAAACGGCCGGGGCAATCAGCCCCAGCATTTT. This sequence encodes CAWGNGRGNQPQHF.

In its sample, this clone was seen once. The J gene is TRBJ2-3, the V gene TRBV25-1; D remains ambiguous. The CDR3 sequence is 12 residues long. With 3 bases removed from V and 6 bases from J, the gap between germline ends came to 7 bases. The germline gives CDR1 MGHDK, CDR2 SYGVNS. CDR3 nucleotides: TGTGCCAGCAGTGATGTCCCCGATACGCAGTATTTT. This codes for CASSDVPDTQYF.

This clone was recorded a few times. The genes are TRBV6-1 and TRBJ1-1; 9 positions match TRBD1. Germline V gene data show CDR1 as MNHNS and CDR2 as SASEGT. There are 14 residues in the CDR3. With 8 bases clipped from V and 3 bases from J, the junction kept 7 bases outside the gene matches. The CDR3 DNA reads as TGTGCCAGCGGTAAACGACAGGGGGACACTGAAGCTTTCTTT. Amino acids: CASGKRQGDTEAFF.

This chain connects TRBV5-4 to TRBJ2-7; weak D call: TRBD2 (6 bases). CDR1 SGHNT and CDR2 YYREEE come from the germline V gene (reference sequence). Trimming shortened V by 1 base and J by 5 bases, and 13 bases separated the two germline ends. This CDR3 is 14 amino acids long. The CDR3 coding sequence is TGTGCCAGCAGCTTGTTAAGGGGAGGCGACGAGCAGTACTTC. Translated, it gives CASSLLRGGDEQYF.

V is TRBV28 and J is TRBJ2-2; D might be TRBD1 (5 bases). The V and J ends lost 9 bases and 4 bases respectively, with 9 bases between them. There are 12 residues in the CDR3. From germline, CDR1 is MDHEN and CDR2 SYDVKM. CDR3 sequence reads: CASQGSTGELFF. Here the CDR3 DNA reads TGTGCCAGTCAGGGTTCCACCGGGGAGCTGTTTTTT.

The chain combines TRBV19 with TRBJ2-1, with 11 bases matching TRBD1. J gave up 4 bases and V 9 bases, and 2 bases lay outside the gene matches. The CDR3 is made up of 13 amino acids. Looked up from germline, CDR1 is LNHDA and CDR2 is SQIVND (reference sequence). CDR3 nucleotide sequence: TGTGCCAGCCGGGACAGGGGGTACAATGAGCAGTTCTTC. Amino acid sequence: CASRDRGYNEQFF.

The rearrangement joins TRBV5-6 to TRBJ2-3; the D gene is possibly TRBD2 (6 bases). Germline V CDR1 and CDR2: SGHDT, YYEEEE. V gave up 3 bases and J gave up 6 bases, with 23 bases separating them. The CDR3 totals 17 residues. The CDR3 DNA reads TGTGCCAGCAGCTCGGCCCTCGGGACTTTATCTTCCGATACGCAGTATTTT. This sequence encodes CASSSALGTLSSDTQYF.

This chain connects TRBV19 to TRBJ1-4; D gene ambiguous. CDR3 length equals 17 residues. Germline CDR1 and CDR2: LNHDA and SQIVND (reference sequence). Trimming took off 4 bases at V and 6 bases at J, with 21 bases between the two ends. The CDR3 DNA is TGTGCCAGTAGTAGAATCCCAAGGCAGCTGTATTATGAAAAACTGTTTTTT. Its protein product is CASSRIPRQLYYEKLFF. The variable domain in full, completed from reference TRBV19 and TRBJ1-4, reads DGGITQSPKYLFRKEGQNVTLSCEQNLNHDAMYWYRQDPGQGLRLIYYSQIVNDFQKGDIAEGYSVSREKKESFPLTVTSAQKNPTAFYLCASSRIPRQLYYEKLFFGSGTQLSVL.

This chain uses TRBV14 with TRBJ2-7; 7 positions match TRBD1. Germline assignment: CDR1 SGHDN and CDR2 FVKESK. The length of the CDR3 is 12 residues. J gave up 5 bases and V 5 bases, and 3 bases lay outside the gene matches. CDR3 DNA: TGTGCCAGCAGCATGACAGGGAACGAGCAGTACTTC. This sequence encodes CASSMTGNEQYF.

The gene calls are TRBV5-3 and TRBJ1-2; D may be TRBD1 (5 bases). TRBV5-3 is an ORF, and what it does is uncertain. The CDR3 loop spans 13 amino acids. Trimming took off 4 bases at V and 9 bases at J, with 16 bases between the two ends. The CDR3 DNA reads TGTGCCAGAAGCCTTACCCCGGGGACGAGCTACACCTTC. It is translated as CARSLTPGTSYTF.

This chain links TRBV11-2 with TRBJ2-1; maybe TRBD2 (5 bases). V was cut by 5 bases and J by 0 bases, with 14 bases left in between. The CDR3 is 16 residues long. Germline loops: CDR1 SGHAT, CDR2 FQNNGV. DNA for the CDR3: TGTGCCAGCAGCCGATCGGGATACAGCTCCTACAATGAGCAGTTCTTC. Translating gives CASSRSGYSSYNEQFF.

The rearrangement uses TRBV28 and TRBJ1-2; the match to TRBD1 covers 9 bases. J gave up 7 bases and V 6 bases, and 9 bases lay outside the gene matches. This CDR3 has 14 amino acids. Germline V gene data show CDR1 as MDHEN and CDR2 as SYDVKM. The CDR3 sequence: CASREKRQGGGYTF. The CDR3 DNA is TGTGCCAGCAGGGAGAAACGACAGGGGGGTGGCTACACCTTC.

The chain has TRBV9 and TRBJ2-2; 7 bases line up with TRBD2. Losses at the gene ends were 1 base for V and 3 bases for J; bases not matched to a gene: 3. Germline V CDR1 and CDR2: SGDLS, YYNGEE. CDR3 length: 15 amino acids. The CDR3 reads CASSVLAEYTGELFF. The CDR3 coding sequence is TGTGCCAGCAGCGTACTAGCGGAGTACACCGGGGAGCTGTTTTTT. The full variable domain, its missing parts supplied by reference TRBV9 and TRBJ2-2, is DSGVTQTPKHLITATGQRVTLRCSPRSGDLSVYWYQQSLDQGLQFLIQYYNGEERAKGNILERFSAQQFPDLHSELNLSSLELGDSALYFCASSVLAEYTGELFFGEGSRLTVL.

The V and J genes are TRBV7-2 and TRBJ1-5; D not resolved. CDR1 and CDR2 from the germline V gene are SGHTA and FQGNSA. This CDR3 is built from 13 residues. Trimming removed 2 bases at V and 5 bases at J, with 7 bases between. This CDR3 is CASSLSVYQPQHF. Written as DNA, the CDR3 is TGTGCCAGCAGCTTAAGCGTCTATCAGCCCCAGCATTTT.

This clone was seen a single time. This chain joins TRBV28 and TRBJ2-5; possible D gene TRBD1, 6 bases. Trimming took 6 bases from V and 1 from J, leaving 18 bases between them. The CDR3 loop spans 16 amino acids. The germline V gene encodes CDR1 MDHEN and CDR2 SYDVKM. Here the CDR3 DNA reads TGTGCCAGCAGATCAACCGCGGCAGGGGCCCAAGAGACCCAGTACTTC. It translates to CASRSTAAGAQETQYF.